One T cell receptor (beta chain) is described in this entry. There are 16 residues in the CDR3. The V gene end was trimmed by 5 bases and the J gene end by 4 bases; junction bases not matched to a gene: 6. Germline lookup yields CDR1 SGHTA and CDR2 FQGNSA. This sample is part of a study of blood T cell repertoires in COVID-19. Source study methods: Reference gene primers were amplified, and this amplification served to estimate nucleated cell counts. Using immunoSEQ multiplex PCR, the repertoire was profiled, and TCRdb retains in-frame clones only, with some absent. V, J and clone size are those of that table, while D and trimming were read from the DNA. The sample consists of around 140,000 clones, about 79% of them appearing once.

This TCR derives from an elderly woman with active or convalescent COVID-19. The sample taken for sequencing was peripheral blood. This chain connects TRBV7-2 to TRBJ2-2; 11 bases fit TRBD1. CDR3 coding DNA: TGTGCCAGCAGCCTAGGTGGGACAGGGGGCACCGGGGAGCTGTTTTTT. Its translation is CASSLGGTGGTGELFF.